The rows below give T cell receptor beta chains drawn from one sample of a study of PD-1 blockade in classical Hodgkin lymphoma. This table comes from immunoSEQ multiplex PCR, and its TCRdb copy is limited to in-frame clones, with some not included. The sample records 40,000 or so clones, around 80% being singletons. The sample here was peripheral blood mononuclear cells (PBMCs), taken at baseline. These receptor sequences come from a human donor with classical Hodgkin lymphoma. Each CDR3 is given with its conserved first and last residue. The order of the fields is clone size, D gene, V gene, J gene, CDR3 DNA, CDR3 protein. D genes are given only for firm matches. A row's size may be missing; if present it is once, few, many or a size class.

>.|TRBD2|TRBV7-2|TRBJ2-3
TGTGCCAGCAGTCAACAAGGTGGCGGGGGGGCCATAGATACGCAGTATTTT
CASSQQGGGGAIDTQYF
>.|TRBD1|TRBV10-1|TRBJ1-6
TGCGCCAGCAGCCTCAGGGGGCGCTGGAATTCACCCCTCCACTTT
CASSLRGRWNSPLHF
>once|.|TRBV5-1|TRBJ2-7
TGCGCCAGCAGCGTGGAGGGGCAGGGCCAGCAGCACTTC
CASSVEGQGQQHF
>.|TRBD2|TRBV6-5|TRBJ2-5
TGTGCCAGCACAGCGGGGGAAGAGACCCAGTACTTC
CASTAGEETQYF
>.|.|TRBV19|TRBJ1-1
TGTGCCAGTAGTATAGAAGCAGGGACTTTGAACACTGAAGCTTTCTTT
CASSIEAGTLNTEAFF
>few|.|TRBV19|TRBJ1-1
TGTGCCAGTAGTGTCGGGACCATCACTGAAGCTTTCTTT
CASSVGTITEAFF
>few|.|TRBV27|TRBJ1-4
TGTGCCAGCAGTCCTATGTTGGGCTCAAATGAAAAACTGTTTTTT
CASSPMLGSNEKLFF
>.|.|TRBV7-9|TRBJ2-5
TGTGCCAGCAGCCAAGCAGCCCAAGAGACCCAGTACTTC
CASSQAAQETQYF
>.|.|TRBV6-1|TRBJ1-6
TGTGCCAGCAGTGAACTTTTGGGGTTAGAATCACCCCTCCACTTT
CASSELLGLESPLHF
>.|.|TRBV5-3|TRBJ1-2
TGTGCCAGAAGCGCCGGAGAGGGACGGGATAACTATGGCTACACCTTC
CARSAGEGRDNYGYTF
>.|.|TRBV5-4|TRBJ1-6
TGCGCCAGCAGCCAAGGGGGGTGGCAGGGTTCACCCCTCCACTTT
CASSQGGWQGSPLHF
>.|TRBD2|TRBV11-3|TRBJ2-1
TGTGCCAGCAGCCAAGGACTAGTTTTAGGCGATGAGCAGTTCTTC
CASSQGLVLGDEQFF
>.|.|TRBV6-5|TRBJ2-7
TGTGCCAGCAGCACCACACCAACCTACGAGCAGTACTTC
CASSTTPTYEQYF
>.|TRBD2|TRBV6-1|TRBJ2-5
TGTGCCAGCGGAGGCGGGGGGGGGACCCAGTACTTC
CASGGGGGTQYF
>few|TRBD2|TRBV10-2|TRBJ2-3
TGCGCCAGCAGTGCGAGACTAGCGGACGATACGCAGTATTTT
CASSARLADDTQYF
>once|.|TRBV15|TRBJ1-4
TGTGCCACCAGCAGAGAAACAGCAACAACTAATGAAAAACTGTTTTTT
CATSRETATTNEKLFF
>.|TRBD1|TRBV27|TRBJ2-5
TGTGCCAGCAGTTTCACAGGGGCCGGAGAGACCCAGTACTTC
CASSFTGAGETQYF
>.|TRBD1|TRBV29-1|TRBJ2-7
TGCAGCGGGGGACAGGATCCCTACGAGCAGTACTTC
CSGGQDPYEQYF
>once|TRBD2|TRBV5-1|TRBJ2-2
TGCGCCAGCAGCTTCGGGGGGGGCCGCACCGGGGAGCTGTTTTTT
CASSFGGGRTGELFF
>few|TRBD1|TRBV4-1|TRBJ1-2
TGCGCCAGCAGCTTGACCGGGACAGGGAGGGACTATGGCTACACCTTC
CASSLTGTGRDYGYTF
>.|.|TRBV5-6|TRBJ2-7
TGTGCCAGCAGCTTGGGGGGTTGGGACGGTACCTACGAGCAGTACTTC
CASSLGGWDGTYEQYF
>few|TRBD1|TRBV19|TRBJ1-5
TGTGCCAGTAGTGCCGACAGGGACCCCGGCAATCAGCCCCAGCATTTT
CASSADRDPGNQPQHF
>.|.|TRBV4-2|TRBJ2-3
TGTGCCAGCAGCCTCTCCCAGGGAGATACGCAGTATTTT
CASSLSQGDTQYF
>.|TRBD2|TRBV7-2|TRBJ2-5
TGTGCCAGCAGCCAATTGCTGATGGGACTAGCGGGGGTCCAAGAGACCCAGTACTTC
CASSQLLMGLAGVQETQYF
>.|.|TRBV23-1|TRBJ1-1
TGCGCCAGCAGCCCGGACAGATTGAACACTGAAGCTTTCTTT
CASSPDRLNTEAFF
>few|TRBD1|TRBV19|TRBJ1-5
TGTGCCAGTAGCCCGGACAGGGCATTGGGTCAGCCCCAGCATTTT
CASSPDRALGQPQHF
>once|.|TRBV5-5|TRBJ2-1
TGTGCCAGCAGCTTGTGGTCGGGGAATGAGCAGTTCTTC
CASSLWSGNEQFF
>.|TRBD1|TRBV5-6|TRBJ1-2
TGTGCCAGCAGCTCGAGCCCGGGACAGGGGGTAGACTACACCTTC
CASSSSPGQGVDYTF
>.|.|TRBV6-5|TRBJ2-3
TGTGCCAGCAGGATCTCAGATACGCAGTATTTT
CASRISDTQYF
>.|.|TRBV2|TRBJ2-7
TGTGCCAGCAGTCAAAAGAGGGGCTACGAGCAGTACTTC
CASSQKRGYEQYF
>.|TRBD2|TRBV11-3|TRBJ2-2
TGTGCCAGCAGCTTGGGCGGGGGGTCGAACACCGGGGAGCTGTTTTTT
CASSLGGGSNTGELFF
>.|.|TRBV18|TRBJ2-3
TGTGCCAGCTGCCGGGGCCGGGAGGATACGCAGTATTTT
CASCRGREDTQYF
>few|.|TRBV27|TRBJ1-3
TGTGCCAGCAGTTTAAGCGGGGGCAGCTCTGGAAACACCATATATTTT
CASSLSGGSSGNTIYF
>.|TRBD2|TRBV5-1|TRBJ2-1
TGCGCCAGCAGCCTTCTAGCGGGGGGCCCCGCGTCCTACAATGAGCAGTTCTTC
CASSLLAGGPASYNEQFF
>.|.|TRBV10-3|TRBJ2-5
TGTGCCATCACCCCAGGGGGGGGTGTAGAGACCCAGTACTTC
CAITPGGGVETQYF
>.|.|TRBV10-3|TRBJ2-7
TGTGCCATCAGTGAGGAAGGGGGCGAGCAGTACTTC
CAISEEGGEQYF
>.|.|TRBV9|TRBJ2-3
TGTGCCAGCAGCGTAGCTGTACACACAGATACGCAGTATTTT
CASSVAVHTDTQYF
>.|.|TRBV9|TRBJ1-1
TGTGCCAGCAGCGTAGATAGAAACACTGAAGCTTTCTTT
CASSVDRNTEAFF
>.|.|TRBV6-6|TRBJ2-6
TGTGCCAGCAGTTACGCCAGATCTGGGGCCAACGTCCTGACTTTC
CASSYARSGANVLTF
>.|TRBD1|TRBV5-4|TRBJ2-5
TGTGCCAGCAGTCGGAATGACAGGGGGCGCGTTGAGACCCAGTACTTC
CASSRNDRGRVETQYF
>.|TRBD1|TRBV6-1|TRBJ1-5
TGTGCCAGCAGTGACATCAGGGGGGTTATGGCCCAGCATTTT
CASSDIRGVMAQHF
>.|.|TRBV4-3|TRBJ1-6
TGCGCCAGCAGCCAAGAGGGGAGGGATTCACCCCTCCACTTT
CASSQEGRDSPLHF
>.|TRBD1|TRBV15|TRBJ1-1
TGTGCCACCAGCAGAGAGGACAGGGCCAGGGCTGAAGCTTTCTTT
CATSREDRARAEAFF
>.|TRBD1|TRBV15|TRBJ1-5
TGTGCCACCAGCAGAGCAGGACAGGGAAGGGGTCAGCCCCAGCATTTT
CATSRAGQGRGQPQHF
>.|.|TRBV7-9|TRBJ2-2
TGTGCCAGCAGCTTAGAAATATTGGGCAGGGGCGGACCGCTTTTT
CASSLEILGRGGPLF
>.|.|TRBV2|TRBJ1-6
TGTGCCAGCAGTGGTATATCACCCCTCCACTTT
CASSGISPLHF